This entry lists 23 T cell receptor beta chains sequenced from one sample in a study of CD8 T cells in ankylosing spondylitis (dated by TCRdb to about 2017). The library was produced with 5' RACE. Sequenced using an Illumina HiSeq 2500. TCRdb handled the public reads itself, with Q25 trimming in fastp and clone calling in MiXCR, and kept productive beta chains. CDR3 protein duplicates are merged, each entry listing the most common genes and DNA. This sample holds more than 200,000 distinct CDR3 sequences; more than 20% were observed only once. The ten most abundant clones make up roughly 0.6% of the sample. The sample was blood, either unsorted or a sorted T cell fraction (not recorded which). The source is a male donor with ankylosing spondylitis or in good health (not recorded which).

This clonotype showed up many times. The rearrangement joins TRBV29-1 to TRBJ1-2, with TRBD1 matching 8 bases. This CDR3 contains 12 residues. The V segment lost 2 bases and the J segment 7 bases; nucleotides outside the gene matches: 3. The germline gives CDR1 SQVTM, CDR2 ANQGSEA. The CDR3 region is CSVEQGAGGYTF. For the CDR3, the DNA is TGCAGCGTTGAACAGGGGGCAGGTGGCTACACCTTC. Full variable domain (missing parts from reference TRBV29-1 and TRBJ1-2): SAVISQKPSRDICQRGTSLTIQCQVDSQVTMMFWYRQQPGQSLTLIATANQGSEATYESGFVIDKFPISRPNLTFSTLTVSNMSPEDSSIYLCSVEQGAGGYTFGSGTRLTVV.

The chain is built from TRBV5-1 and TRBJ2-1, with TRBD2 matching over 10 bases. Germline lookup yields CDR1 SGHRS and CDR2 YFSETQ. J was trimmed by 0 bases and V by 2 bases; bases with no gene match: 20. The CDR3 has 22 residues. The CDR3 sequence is CASSFHGQAGGPPKSSYNEQFF. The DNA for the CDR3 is TGCGCCAGCAGCTTCCATGGTCAAGCGGGGGGGCCCCCAAAGAGCTCCTACAATGAGCAGTTCTTC. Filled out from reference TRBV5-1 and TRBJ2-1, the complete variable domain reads KAGVTQTPRYLIKTRGQQVTLSCSPISGHRSVSWYQQTPGQGLQFLFEYFSETQRNKGNFPGRFSGRQFSNSRSEMNVSTLELGDSALYLCASSFHGQAGGPPKSSYNEQFFGPGTRLTVL.

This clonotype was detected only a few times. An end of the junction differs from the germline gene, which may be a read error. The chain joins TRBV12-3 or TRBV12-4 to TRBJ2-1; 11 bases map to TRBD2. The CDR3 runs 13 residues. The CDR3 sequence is CASSPELGLAGGF. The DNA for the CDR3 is TGTGCCAGCAGCCCTGAGCTTGGGCTAGCGGGAGGTTTC.

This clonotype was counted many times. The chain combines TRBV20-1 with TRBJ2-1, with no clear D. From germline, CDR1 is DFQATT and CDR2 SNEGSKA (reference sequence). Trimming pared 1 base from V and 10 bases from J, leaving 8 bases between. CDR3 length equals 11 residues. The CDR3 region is CSARVPDEQFF. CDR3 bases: TGCAGTGCTAGAGTCCCGGACGAGCAGTTCTTC.

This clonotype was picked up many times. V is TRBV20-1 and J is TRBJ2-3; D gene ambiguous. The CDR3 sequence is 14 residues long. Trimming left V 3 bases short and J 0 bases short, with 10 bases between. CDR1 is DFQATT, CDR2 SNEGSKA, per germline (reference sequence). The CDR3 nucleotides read TGCAGTGCTAGGATGGAGTGGAGCACAGATACGCAGTATTTT. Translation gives CSARMEWSTDTQYF.

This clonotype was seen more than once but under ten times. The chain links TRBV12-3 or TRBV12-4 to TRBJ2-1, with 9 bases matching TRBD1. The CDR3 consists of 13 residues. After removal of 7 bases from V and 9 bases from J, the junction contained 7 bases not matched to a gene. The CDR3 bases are TGTGCCAGCATCCTGGACAGGGGAGGTGAGCAGTTCTTC. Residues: CASILDRGGEQFF.

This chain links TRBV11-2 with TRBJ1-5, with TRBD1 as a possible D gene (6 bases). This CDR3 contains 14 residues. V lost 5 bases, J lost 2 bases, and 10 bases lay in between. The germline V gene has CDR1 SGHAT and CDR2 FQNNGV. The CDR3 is CASSKNRGNQPQHF. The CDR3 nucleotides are TGTGCCAGCAGCAAAAACAGGGGCAATCAGCCCCAGCATTTT.

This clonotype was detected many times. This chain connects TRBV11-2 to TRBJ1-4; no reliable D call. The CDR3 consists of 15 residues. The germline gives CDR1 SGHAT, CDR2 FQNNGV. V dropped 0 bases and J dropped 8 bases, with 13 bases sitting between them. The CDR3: CASSLDPRRGEKLFF. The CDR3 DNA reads TGTGCCAGCAGCTTAGATCCTCGGCGAGGGGAAAAACTGTTTTTT.

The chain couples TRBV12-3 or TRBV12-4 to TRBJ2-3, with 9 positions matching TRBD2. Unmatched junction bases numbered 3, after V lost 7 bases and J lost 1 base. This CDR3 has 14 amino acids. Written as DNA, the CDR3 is TGTGCCAGCACCATAGCGGGGGGCACAGATACGCAGTATTTT. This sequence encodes CASTIAGGTDTQYF.

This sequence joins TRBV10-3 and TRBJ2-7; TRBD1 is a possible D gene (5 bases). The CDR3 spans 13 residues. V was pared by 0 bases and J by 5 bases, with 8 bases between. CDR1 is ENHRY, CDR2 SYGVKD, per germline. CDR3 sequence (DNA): TGTGCCATCAGTGAGTCCAGGGAAAACGAGCAGTACTTC. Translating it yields CAISESRENEQYF.

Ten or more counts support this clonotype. The DNA of the CDR3 is TGTGCCAGCAGCGACAGGGGGCTCGTTGCTGAGCAGTTCTTC. Translation: CASSDRGLVAEQFF. The V gene is TRBV6-1, the J gene TRBJ2-1; 10 bases line up with TRBD1. V shed 6 bases, J shed 9 bases, and the junction held 8 bases outside the gene matches. The CDR3 has 14 amino acids. Germline loops: CDR1 MNHNS, CDR2 SASEGT.

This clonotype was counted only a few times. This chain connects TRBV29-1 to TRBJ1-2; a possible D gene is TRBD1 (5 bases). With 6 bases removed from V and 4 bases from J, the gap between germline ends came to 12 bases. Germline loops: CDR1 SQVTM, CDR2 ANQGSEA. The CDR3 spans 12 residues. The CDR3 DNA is TGCAGCGTAAATCAGGGTAGCTATGGCTACACCTTC. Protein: CSVNQGSYGYTF.

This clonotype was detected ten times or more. CDR3 in amino acids: CASSLVASGGNEKLFF. The CDR3 region has the DNA TGCGCCAGCAGCTTGGTGGCCTCGGGGGGTAATGAAAAACTGTTTTTT. V is TRBV5-1 and J is TRBJ1-4, with D maybe TRBD1 (5 bases). Germline V gene lookup returns CDR1 SGHRS and CDR2 YFSETQ. Trimming took 0 bases from V and 4 from J, leaving 13 bases between them. CDR3 size: 16 residues.

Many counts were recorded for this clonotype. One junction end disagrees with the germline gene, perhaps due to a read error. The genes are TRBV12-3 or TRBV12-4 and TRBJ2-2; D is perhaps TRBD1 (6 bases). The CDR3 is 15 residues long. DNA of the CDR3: TGTGCCAGCAGTATAGCAGGGGCGAACACCGGGGAGCTGTTTTTT. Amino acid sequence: CASSIAGANTGELFF.

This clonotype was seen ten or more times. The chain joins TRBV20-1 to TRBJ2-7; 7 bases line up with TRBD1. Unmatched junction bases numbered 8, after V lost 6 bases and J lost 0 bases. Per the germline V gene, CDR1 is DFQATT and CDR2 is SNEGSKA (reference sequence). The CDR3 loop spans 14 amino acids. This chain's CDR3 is CSAPHRDSSYEQYF. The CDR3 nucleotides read TGCAGTGCACCGCACCGGGACAGCTCCTACGAGCAGTACTTC.

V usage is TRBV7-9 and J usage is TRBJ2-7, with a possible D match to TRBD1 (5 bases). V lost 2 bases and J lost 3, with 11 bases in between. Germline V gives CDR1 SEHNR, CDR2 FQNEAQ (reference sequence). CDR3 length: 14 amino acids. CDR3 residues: CASSLPGHHYEQYF. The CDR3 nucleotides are TGTGCCAGCAGCTTACCTGGACACCACTACGAGCAGTACTTC.

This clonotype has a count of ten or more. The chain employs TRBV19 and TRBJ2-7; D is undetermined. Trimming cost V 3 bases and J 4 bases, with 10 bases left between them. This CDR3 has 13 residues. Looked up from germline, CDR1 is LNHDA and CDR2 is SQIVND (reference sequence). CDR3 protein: CASSIVWGYEQYF. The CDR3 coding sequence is TGTGCCAGTAGTATTGTGTGGGGTTACGAGCAGTACTTC.

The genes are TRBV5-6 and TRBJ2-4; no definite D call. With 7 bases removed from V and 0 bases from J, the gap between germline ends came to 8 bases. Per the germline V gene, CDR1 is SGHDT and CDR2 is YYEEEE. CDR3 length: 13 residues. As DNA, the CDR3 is TGTGCCAGCCGCATGCTAGCCAAAAACATTCAGTACTTC. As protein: CASRMLAKNIQYF.

The CDR3 reads CASRRDSTDTQYF. In nucleotides, the CDR3 is TGTGCCAGCAGACGCGACAGCACAGATACGCAGTATTTT. The rearrangement links TRBV12-3 or TRBV12-4 to TRBJ2-3, with unresolved D. The CDR3 length is 13 residues. V lost 6 bases and J lost 0, with 7 bases in between.

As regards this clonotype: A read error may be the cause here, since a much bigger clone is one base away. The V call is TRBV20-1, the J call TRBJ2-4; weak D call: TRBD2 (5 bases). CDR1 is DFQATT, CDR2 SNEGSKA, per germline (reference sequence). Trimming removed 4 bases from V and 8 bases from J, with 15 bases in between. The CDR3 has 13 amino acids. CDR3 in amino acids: CSAIIRGADIQYF. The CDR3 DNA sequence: TGCAGTGCTATCATTCGGGGAGCGGACATTCAGTACTTC.

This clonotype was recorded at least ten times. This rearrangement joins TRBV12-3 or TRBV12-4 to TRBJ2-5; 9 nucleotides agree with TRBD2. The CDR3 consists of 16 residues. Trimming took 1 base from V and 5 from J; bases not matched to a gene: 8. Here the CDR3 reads CASSLVAGARGETQYF. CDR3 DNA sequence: TGTGCCAGCAGTTTAGTAGCGGGGGCCCGGGGGGAGACCCAGTACTTC.

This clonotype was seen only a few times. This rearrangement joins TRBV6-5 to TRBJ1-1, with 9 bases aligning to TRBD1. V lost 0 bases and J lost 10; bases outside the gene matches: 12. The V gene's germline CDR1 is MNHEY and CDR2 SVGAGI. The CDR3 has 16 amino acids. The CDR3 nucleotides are TGTGCCAGCAGTTACTCGACTACAGGGGGCCACAGGGCAGCTTTCTTT. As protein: CASSYSTTGGHRAAFF.

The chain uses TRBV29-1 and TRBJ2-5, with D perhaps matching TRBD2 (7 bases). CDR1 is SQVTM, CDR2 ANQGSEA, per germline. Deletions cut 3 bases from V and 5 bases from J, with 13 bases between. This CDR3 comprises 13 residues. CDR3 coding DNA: TGCAGCGTTGAGGGGGGGCGCTGGGAGACCCAGTACTTC. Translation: CSVEGGRWETQYF.